The 28 T cell receptor beta chains listed next were all sequenced from one sample in a study of T-cell reconstitution after alpha-beta-depleted transplantation in children. During its preparation, the TCRbeta library received unique molecular identifiers. Each CDR3 protein gets one entry after TCRdb re-called the PCR reads with MiXCR. The profile shows 190,000 or so distinct CDR3 sequences, approximately 6% of them singletons. The specimen was PBMCs, collected before TCRalphabeta/CD19-depleted stem cell transplant. Every receptor here comes from a girl under three years old with combined immunodeficiency, due to receive a stem cell transplant.

This clonotype was seen many times. V and J are TRBV7-3 and TRBJ2-7, with D hard to call. The length of the CDR3 is 13 residues. Germline lookup yields CDR1 SGHTA and CDR2 FQGTGA. V was clipped by 0 bases and J by 6 bases, with 9 bases between them. This chain's CDR3 is CASSLTWGSEQYF. In nucleotides, the CDR3 is TGTGCCAGCAGCTTAACGTGGGGTTCCGAGCAGTACTTC.

This clonotype was recorded many times. The V and J genes are TRBV15 and TRBJ2-1; unclear D gene. Germline V CDR1 and CDR2: LNHNV, YYDKDF (reference sequence). CDR3 length: 15 amino acids. V dropped 0 bases and J dropped 0 bases, with 6 bases sitting between them. The DNA for the CDR3 is TGTGCCACCAGCAGAGATACCAGCTCCTACAATGAGCAGTTCTTC. Its protein product is CATSRDTSSYNEQFF.

This clonotype came up many times. The rearrangement joins TRBV10-2 to TRBJ2-1; TRBD2 might be the D (6 bases). There are 13 residues in the CDR3. Germline assignment: CDR1 WSHSY and CDR2 SAAADI. V was pared by 8 bases and J by 3 bases, with 11 bases between. Written as DNA, the CDR3 is TGCGCCAGCCGACTAGAATACTACAATGAGCAGTTCTTC. This sequence encodes CASRLEYYNEQFF.

The chain has TRBV5-6 and TRBJ2-4; D is unresolved. CDR1 is SGHDT, CDR2 YYEEEE, per germline. CDR3 length: 12 amino acids. V was shortened by 3 bases and J by 8 bases, with 9 bases between the two germline ends. CDR3 bases: TGTGCCAGCAGCTACACATCAGACATTCAGTACTTC. It encodes CASSYTSDIQYF.

This clonotype was counted at least ten times. The chain uses TRBV4-2 and TRBJ2-5, with 8 bases matching TRBD2. Germline CDR1 is LGHNA and CDR2 is YNFKEQ. The CDR3 spans 16 residues. J gave up 2 bases and V 0 bases, and 5 bases lay outside the gene matches. The CDR3 DNA sequence: TGTGCCAGCAGCCAAGATCGTAGCGGGACGCAAGAGACCCAGTACTTC. Its protein product is CASSQDRSGTQETQYF.

With regard to this clonotype: A much bigger clone sits one base away, suggesting this may be a read error. J is TRBJ1-2 and V is TRBV29-1, with D possibly being TRBD1 (6 bases). The ends were cut back, 2 bases at V and 2 bases at J, with 21 bases in the middle. The CDR3 spans 17 residues. Per the germline V gene, CDR1 is SQVTM and CDR2 is ANQGSEA. CDR3 sequence reads: CSVETGARVTANYGYTF. CDR3 coding DNA: TGCAGCGTTGAAACGGGGGCCAGGGTCACGGCCAACTATGGCTACACCTTC.

This clonotype occurred many times. The chain uses TRBV12-3 or TRBV12-4 and TRBJ2-7; D is ambiguous. The CDR3 runs 15 residues. V gave up 6 bases and J gave up 3 bases, with 18 bases separating them. The DNA for the CDR3 is TGTGCCAGCAGCCCAACAGCCACGACCCGCTACGAGCAGTACTTC. This codes for CASSPTATTRYEQYF.

This clonotype appeared many times. This chain uses TRBV4-3 with TRBJ2-2; D may be TRBD2 (6 bases). The CDR3 is 17 residues long. V was cut by 0 bases and J by 1 base, with 12 bases left in between. The germline gives CDR1 LGHNA, CDR2 YSLEER. CDR3 DNA sequence: TGCGCCAGCAGCCAAGATCGGCTGGGGGGGAACACCGGGGAGCTGTTTTTT. It is translated as CASSQDRLGGNTGELFF.

This clonotype occurred many times. This chain uses TRBV20-1 with TRBJ2-1; 8 bases agree with TRBD2. CDR1 is DFQATT, CDR2 SNEGSKA, per germline (reference sequence). The CDR3 runs 13 residues. V trimming: 6 bases; J trimming: 3 bases; junction bases outside the gene matches: 4. CDR3 sequence (DNA): TGCAGTGCCGAACTAGCGGACTACAATGAGCAGTTCTTC. Translation: CSAELADYNEQFF.

V is TRBV11-2 and J is TRBJ2-7; 7 nucleotides agree with TRBD1. With V trimmed by 1 base and J by 1 base, 7 bases remained unmatched. Germline CDR1 SGHAT, CDR2 FQNNGV. The CDR3 totals 16 residues. CDR3 loop: CASSLVSRTGSYEQYF. Here the CDR3 DNA reads TGTGCCAGCAGCTTAGTTTCAAGGACAGGATCCTACGAGCAGTACTTC. Based on the CDR3 plus reference TRBV11-2 and TRBJ2-7, the full variable domain is EAGVAQSPRYKIIEKRQSVAFWCNPISGHATLYWYQQILGQGPKLLIQFQNNGVVDDSQLPKDRFSAERLKGVDSTLKIQPAKLEDSAVYLCASSLVSRTGSYEQYFGPGTRLTVT.

Many counts were recorded for this clonotype. The CDR3 loop reads CASSVPAGGLRDTQYF. CDR3 bases: TGTGCCAGCAGTGTCCCGGCGGGGGGGCTTAGAGATACGCAGTATTTT. The V and J genes are TRBV6-1 and TRBJ2-3; TRBD2 aligns across 9 bases. Germline V lookup: CDR1 MNHNS, CDR2 SASEGT. With V trimmed by 4 bases and J by 5 bases, 10 bases remained unmatched. The CDR3 has 16 amino acids.

This clonotype came up many times. J is TRBJ2-3 and V is TRBV27, with a weak D call TRBD1 (6 bases). The CDR3 consists of 15 residues. Trimming removed 5 bases from V and 1 base from J, with 13 bases in between. The germline gives CDR1 MNHEY, CDR2 SMNVEV (reference sequence). CDR3: CASSPTGMGTDTQYF. DNA of the CDR3: TGTGCCAGCAGTCCTACAGGGATGGGCACAGATACGCAGTATTTT.

This clonotype has ten or more counts. J is TRBJ2-4 and V is TRBV30; TRBD1 aligns across 9 bases. CDR1 is GTSNPN, CDR2 SVGIG, per germline (reference sequence). This CDR3 region has 12 residues. V dropped 3 bases and J dropped 8; count of bases not matched to a gene: 2. For the CDR3, the DNA is TGTGCCTGGAGGGACAGGGGTTACATTCAGTACTTC. Its protein is CAWRDRGYIQYF.

This clonotype has at least ten counts. J is TRBJ1-1 and V is TRBV12-3 or TRBV12-4, with no clear D. V lost 3 bases, J lost 4 bases, and 12 bases lay in between. The CDR3 is 14 residues long. The CDR3 sequence is CASSLAATTTEAFF. As DNA, the CDR3 is TGTGCCAGCAGTTTGGCAGCTACGACCACTGAAGCTTTCTTT.

This chain links TRBV4-3 with TRBJ2-7; D might be TRBD1 (5 bases). Germline V gives CDR1 LGHNA, CDR2 YSLEER. V gave up 2 bases and J gave up 0 bases, with 11 bases separating them. This CDR3 is 15 amino acids long. The CDR3, as DNA: TGCGCCAGCAGCCAACACTACAGGATCTCCTACGAGCAGTACTTC. It encodes CASSQHYRISYEQYF.

This clonotype was counted between two and nine times. The gene calls are TRBV7-8 and TRBJ2-7, with 7 bases matching TRBD2. Germline V lookup: CDR1 SGHVS, CDR2 FQNEAQ. The CDR3 consists of 14 residues. J lost 3 bases, V lost 6 bases, and 8 bases had no gene match. In DNA, the CDR3 is TGTGCCAGCAGGCCTCTAGCGGTCTACTACGAGCAGTACTTC. Translating it yields CASRPLAVYYEQYF.

This clonotype was seen more than once but under ten times. This chain joins TRBV2 and TRBJ2-3, with D possibly matching TRBD2 (8 bases). The V gene's germline CDR1 is SNHLY and CDR2 FYNNEI. The CDR3 loop spans 18 amino acids. V gave up 8 bases and J gave up 3 bases, with 27 bases separating them. The CDR3 protein is CASDGEGAQAGETDTQYF. The CDR3 region has the DNA TGTGCCAGCGACGGAGAGGGGGCGCAAGCGGGAGAGACAGATACGCAGTATTTT. Using reference TRBV2 and TRBJ2-3 for the parts outside the CDR3, the full variable domain is EPEVTQTPSHQVTQMGQEVILRCVPISNHLYFYWYRQILGQKVEFLVSFYNNEISEKSEIFDDQFSVERPDGSNFTLKIRSTKLEDSAMYFCASDGEGAQAGETDTQYFGPGTRLTVL.

This clonotype was picked up a small number of times. V gene TRBV10-3 combines with J gene TRBJ2-3; a weak D match, TRBD1 (6 bases). This CDR3 spans 14 amino acids. V shed 6 bases and J shed 2 bases, with 12 bases lying between them. Looked up from germline, CDR1 is ENHRY and CDR2 is SYGVKD. CDR3 in amino acids: CAISEDRLTDTQYF. In nucleotides, the CDR3 is TGTGCCATCAGCGAAGACAGGCTCACAGATACGCAGTATTTT.

This clonotype was seen a few times. A read error may produce the germline difference seen at one junction end. The chain joins TRBV20-1 to TRBJ2-5, with 9 bases matching TRBD2. From germline, CDR1 is DFQATT and CDR2 SNEGSKA (reference sequence). The CDR3 is 16 amino acids. This chain's CDR3 is CCARDGAGGIQETQYF. The CDR3, as DNA: TGCTGTGCTAGAGATGGGGCGGGAGGGATACAAGAGACCCAGTACTTC.

This clonotype was counted many times. V usage is TRBV7-3 and J usage is TRBJ2-1; TRBD1 matches at 7 bases. From germline, CDR1 is SGHTA and CDR2 FQGTGA. This CDR3 has 15 residues. The V segment lost 2 bases and the J segment 3 bases; nucleotides outside the gene matches: 4. CDR3 loop: CASSLGGQSYNEQFF. CDR3 in DNA: TGTGCCAGCAGCTTAGGGGGACAGAGCTACAATGAGCAGTTCTTC.

This clonotype was seen ten or more times. This chain uses TRBV6-5 with TRBJ1-5; D is undetermined. The V gene lost 0 bases and the J gene lost 1 base, with 7 bases spanning the gap. The CDR3 contains 15 residues. Germline-derived CDR1 and CDR2 are MNHEY and SVGAGI. The CDR3 loop reads CASSYSGGSNQPQHF. Here the CDR3 DNA reads TGTGCCAGCAGTTACTCAGGAGGCAGCAATCAGCCCCAGCATTTT.

Many counts were recorded for this clonotype. The V gene is TRBV6-5, the J gene TRBJ2-7; tentative D call: TRBD2 (6 bases). Germline loops: CDR1 MNHEY, CDR2 SVGAGI. Deletions cut 0 bases from V and 2 bases from J, with 11 bases between. The CDR3 consists of 15 residues. CDR3 bases: TGTGCCAGCAGTTACTCGTGGGGGACTCCCTACGAGCAGTACTTC. It is translated as CASSYSWGTPYEQYF.

This clonotype was picked up many times. This chain joins TRBV20-1 and TRBJ2-1; 13 bases map to TRBD2. Germline-derived CDR1 and CDR2 are DFQATT and SNEGSKA (reference sequence). Trimming cost V 0 bases and J 5 bases; bases outside gene matches: 7. The CDR3 has 17 amino acids. The CDR3 bases are TGCAGTGCTAGAGATGGGGGACTAGCGGGAACTCACAATGAGCAGTTCTTC. As protein: CSARDGGLAGTHNEQFF.

There are many counts of this clonotype. A read error may account for a junction end that differs from germline. The chain recombines TRBV12-3 or TRBV12-4 with TRBJ2-5, with 11 bases fitting TRBD1. The CDR3 has 11 residues. In DNA form, the CDR3 reads TGTGCCAGCGGGGGACAGGGGGGTGAGAACTTC. Amino acids: CASGGQGGENF.

This clonotype occurred many times. Here the CDR3 DNA reads TGCGCCAGCAGCCAAGGACTAGCGGAGGACAATGAGCAGTTCTTC. Protein product: CASSQGLAEDNEQFF. This chain uses TRBV4-3 with TRBJ2-1; 9 nucleotides agree with TRBD2. With V trimmed by 1 base and J by 5 bases, 3 bases remained unmatched. CDR3 length: 15 residues. Looked up from germline, CDR1 is LGHNA and CDR2 is YSLEER.

The J gene is TRBJ2-2, the V gene TRBV11-2; D may be TRBD2 (6 bases). The CDR3 length is 16 residues. CDR1 and CDR2 from the germline V gene are SGHAT and FQNNGV. Trimming took 5 bases from V and 3 from J, leaving 16 bases between them. CDR3 loop: CASSTAEGLYTGELFF. CDR3 bases: TGTGCCAGCAGCACCGCGGAGGGACTGTACACCGGGGAGCTGTTTTTT.

Regarding this clonotype: This clone may be a read error of a much larger clone one base away. This rearrangement joins TRBV11-1 to TRBJ2-2, with D possibly matching TRBD1 (6 bases). Germline V lookup: CDR1 SGHAT, CDR2 FQDESV (reference sequence). CDR3 length: 17 amino acids. The DNA for the CDR3 is TGTGCCACCAGCTTAGTTTTTTGGACAGCTAACACCGGGGAGCTGTTTTTT. Translated: CATSLVFWTANTGELFF.

This clonotype was observed at least ten times. The chain recombines TRBV18 with TRBJ2-2, with D uncertain. The V end was cut by 2 bases, the J end by 4 bases, with 11 bases between. The CDR3 extends over 15 amino acids. Germline V gene data show CDR1 as KGHSH and CDR2 as LQKENI. CDR3 loop: CASSPLGPSTGELFF. The CDR3 DNA reads TGTGCCAGCTCACCATTAGGTCCTTCCACCGGGGAGCTGTTTTTT.